Sequencing of this T cell receptor (beta chain) was carried out in a study of blood T cells in healthy people across ages. This CDR3 is built from 12 residues. Germline V CDR1 and CDR2: DFQATT, SNEGSKA (reference sequence). Trimming left V 6 bases short and J 7 bases short, with 15 bases between. This clonotype turned up a few times. Together with a sample-barcoded 5' primer, a J-beta primer mix was included in a second PCR lasting about 6 to 11 cycles. Each CDR3 protein is one row after TCRdb ran MiXCR on the 5' RACE reads. The table has 800,000 to 950,000 distinct CDR3 sequences, 48% seen once. This chain joins TRBV20-1 and TRBJ1-2; D may be TRBD1 (5 bases). The source is a young man in good health. Material: blood. CDR3 in amino acids: CSAALQGSGYTF. The DNA of the CDR3 is TGCAGTGCCGCCCTCCAGGGATCTGGCTACACCTTC.